The rows below give T cell receptor beta chains drawn from one sample of a study of cytomegalovirus exposure and HLA in healthy donors. The method was immunoSEQ multiplex PCR; TCRdb's version includes in-frame clones alone and lacks a portion of them. Its table lists about 170,000 clones. The source material was PBMCs. Receptor source: a woman aged 55-70 years in good health and CMV-seronegative. Both conserved end residues are part of each CDR3. Each record gives: V gene, D gene, J gene, CDR3 length, CDR3 protein, CDR3 DNA. The D gene is left open where the match is weak.

v_call: TRBV6-5; d_call: .; j_call: TRBJ1-2; cdr3_length: 13; cdr3_aa: CASSYSSRGGYTF; cdr3_nt: TGTGCCAGCAGTTACTCTTCTCGGGGTGGCTACACCTTC
v_call: TRBV2; d_call: .; j_call: TRBJ1-2; cdr3_length: 15; cdr3_aa: CASSEAVAGGYGYTF; cdr3_nt: TGTGCCAGCAGTGAAGCTGTGGCCGGAGGCTATGGCTACACCTTC
v_call: TRBV5-4; d_call: TRBD1; j_call: TRBJ1-6; cdr3_length: 14; cdr3_aa: CASSRGTGSSPLHF; cdr3_nt: TGTGCCAGCAGCAGAGGGACAGGGTCTTCACCCCTCCACTTT
v_call: TRBV5-6; d_call: TRBD2; j_call: TRBJ2-3; cdr3_length: 16; cdr3_aa: CASSLMGGGATDTQYF; cdr3_nt: TGTGCCAGCAGCTTGATGGGCGGGGGGGCGACAGATACGCAGTATTTT
v_call: TRBV5-6; d_call: TRBD1; j_call: TRBJ2-7; cdr3_length: 14; cdr3_aa: CASIRTGGSYEQYF; cdr3_nt: TGTGCCAGCATCAGGACAGGGGGCTCCTACGAGCAGTACTTC
v_call: TRBV5-1; d_call: TRBD2; j_call: TRBJ2-3; cdr3_length: 16; cdr3_aa: CASSLRAGGFTDTQYF; cdr3_nt: TGCGCCAGCAGCTTGAGGGCGGGAGGATTCACAGATACGCAGTATTTT
v_call: TRBV5-4; d_call: .; j_call: TRBJ2-3; cdr3_length: 13; cdr3_aa: CASSFPSTDTQYF; cdr3_nt: TGTGCCAGCAGCTTCCCTAGCACAGATACGCAGTATTTT
v_call: TRBV2; d_call: .; j_call: TRBJ1-6; cdr3_length: 15; cdr3_aa: CASSVTDSNNSPLHF; cdr3_nt: TGTGCCAGCAGTGTGACCGATAGCAATAATTCACCCCTCCACTTT
v_call: TRBV27; d_call: .; j_call: TRBJ2-1; cdr3_length: 16; cdr3_aa: CASSSFRGAAYNEQFF; cdr3_nt: TGTGCCAGCAGTTCCTTCAGGGGCGCGGCCTACAATGAGCAGTTCTTC
v_call: TRBV5-8; d_call: .; j_call: TRBJ2-1; cdr3_length: 15; cdr3_aa: CASRRRGTPYNEQFF; cdr3_nt: TGTGCCAGCAGGAGGAGGGGAACCCCTTACAATGAGCAGTTCTTC
v_call: TRBV5-4; d_call: .; j_call: TRBJ2-5; cdr3_length: 14; cdr3_aa: CASRGAAGVTEQYF; cdr3_nt: TGTGCCAGCAGGGGGGCAGCAGGGGTTACGGAGCAGTACTTC
v_call: TRBV9; d_call: TRBD2; j_call: TRBJ2-1; cdr3_length: 14; cdr3_aa: CASSFSGGGNEQFF; cdr3_nt: TGTGCCAGCAGCTTTAGCGGGGGGGGCAATGAGCAGTTCTTC
v_call: TRBV6-1; d_call: .; j_call: TRBJ1-6; cdr3_length: 15; cdr3_aa: CASSLAGASNSPLHF; cdr3_nt: TGTGCCAGCAGCTTGGCTGGGGCCTCTAATTCACCCCTCCACTTT
v_call: TRBV9; d_call: .; j_call: TRBJ1-2; cdr3_length: 13; cdr3_aa: CASSREFNYGYTF; cdr3_nt: TGTGCCAGCAGCCGGGAGTTCAACTATGGCTACACCTTC
v_call: TRBV29-1; d_call: TRBD1; j_call: TRBJ2-7; cdr3_length: 13; cdr3_aa: CSVQQGKLYEQYF; cdr3_nt: TGCAGCGTTCAACAGGGGAAGCTTTACGAGCAGTACTTC
v_call: TRBV6-1; d_call: .; j_call: TRBJ1-1; cdr3_length: 14; cdr3_aa: CASSTWTDKTEAFF; cdr3_nt: TGTGCCAGCAGTACCTGGACAGATAAGACTGAAGCTTTCTTT
v_call: TRBV2; d_call: .; j_call: TRBJ1-1; cdr3_length: 13; cdr3_aa: CASSVIGFTEAFF; cdr3_nt: TGTGCCAGCAGTGTAATCGGGTTCACTGAAGCTTTCTTT
v_call: TRBV4-1; d_call: TRBD1; j_call: TRBJ1-3; cdr3_length: 14; cdr3_aa: CASSLQGDGNTIYF; cdr3_nt: TGCGCCAGCAGCCTTCAGGGGGACGGAAACACCATATATTTT
v_call: TRBV20-1; d_call: .; j_call: TRBJ2-1; cdr3_length: 10; cdr3_aa: CSPGDNEQFF; cdr3_nt: TGCAGCCCAGGGGACAATGAGCAGTTCTTC
v_call: TRBV27; d_call: .; j_call: TRBJ1-2; cdr3_length: 13; cdr3_aa: CASSLSRFSDYTF; cdr3_nt: TGTGCCAGCAGTTTATCCAGATTCTCAGACTACACCTTC
v_call: TRBV6-1; d_call: TRBD2; j_call: TRBJ2-7; cdr3_length: 10; cdr3_aa: CASGGDEQYF; cdr3_nt: TGTGCCAGCGGGGGGGACGAGCAGTACTTC
v_call: TRBV6-1; d_call: TRBD2; j_call: TRBJ2-3; cdr3_length: 16; cdr3_aa: CASSERLAGGRDTQYF; cdr3_nt: TGTGCCAGCAGTGAACGGCTAGCGGGGGGGCGAGATACGCAGTATTTT
v_call: TRBV19; d_call: TRBD1; j_call: TRBJ2-3; cdr3_length: 15; cdr3_aa: CASSQTGVSTDTQYF; cdr3_nt: TGTGCCAGTAGTCAAACAGGGGTAAGCACAGATACGCAGTATTTT
v_call: TRBV29-1; d_call: .; j_call: TRBJ2-1; cdr3_length: 16; cdr3_aa: CSVEDGRAGTYNEQFF; cdr3_nt: TGCAGCGTTGAAGATGGAAGGGCAGGGACCTACAATGAGCAGTTCTTC
v_call: TRBV18; d_call: TRBD1; j_call: TRBJ2-2; cdr3_length: 13; cdr3_aa: CASSPGQRGELFF; cdr3_nt: TGTGCCAGCTCACCGGGACAGCGCGGGGAGCTGTTTTTT
v_call: TRBV6-5; d_call: .; j_call: TRBJ1-4; cdr3_length: 15; cdr3_aa: CASSYGWRAGEKLFF; cdr3_nt: TGTGCCAGCAGTTACGGGTGGAGGGCGGGTGAAAAACTGTTTTTT